This entry lists 18 T cell receptor beta chains sequenced from one sample in a study of response to subunit inactivated influenza vaccine listed by TCRdb under 2018. The library came from RT-PCR. Sequencing was carried out with an Illumina HiSeq 2500. TCRdb applied fastp at Q25 and MiXCR to the public reads, then kept only in-frame beta chains. Rows are unified per CDR3 protein, each entry keeping the most common DNA and genes. Present in this sample are more than 600,000 distinct CDR3 sequences, approximately 17% of which were seen just once. Roughly a tenth of the sample is held by the ten biggest clonotypes. The input for sequencing was PBMCs from blood, taken around 5 days after vaccination. These receptors all stem from a man in his forties or fifties who received an inactivated influenza vaccine. Donor details come from another sample of the same person, matched by shared clones.

J is TRBJ2-7 and V is TRBV4-3; TRBD2 matches at 13 bases. CDR3 size: 16 residues. V shed 4 bases and J 1 base; nucleotides not matched to a gene: 4. The germline gives CDR1 LGHNA, CDR2 YSLEER. Here the CDR3 reads CASSPGLAGESYEQYF. Here the CDR3 DNA reads TGCGCCAGCAGCCCAGGACTAGCGGGGGAGTCCTACGAGCAGTACTTC.

The CDR3 DNA sequence: TGTGCCAGCAGCCACCCCGTGGGGCTGGAAGTTTCCTACAATGAGCAGTTCTTC. Translating it yields CASSHPVGLEVSYNEQFF. The V gene is TRBV7-8, the J gene TRBJ2-1; the D gene is possibly TRBD1 (5 bases). V was pared by 5 bases and J by 1 base, with 21 bases between. Per the germline V gene, CDR1 is SGHVS and CDR2 is FQNEAQ. This CDR3 is 18 amino acids long. Variable domain in full (rest from reference TRBV7-8 and TRBJ2-1): GAGVSQSPRYKVAKRGQDVALRCDPISGHVSLFWYQQALGQGPEFLTYFQNEAQLDKSGLPSDRFFAERPEGSVSTLKIQRTQQEDSAVYLCASSHPVGLEVSYNEQFFGPGTRLTVL.

This chain's CDR3 is CASSSILSRGRSYEQYF. CDR3 DNA sequence: TGTGCCAGCAGCTCTATACTTAGCAGGGGCAGGTCCTACGAGCAGTACTTC. The gene calls are TRBV7-2 and TRBJ2-7; TRBD1 is a possible D gene (6 bases). The length of the CDR3 is 17 residues. Looked up from germline, CDR1 is SGHTA and CDR2 is FQGNSA. Trimming stripped 4 bases from V and 1 base from J, with 20 bases between.

The genes are TRBV11-2 and TRBJ2-2, with D tentatively TRBD1 (6 bases). Germline loops: CDR1 SGHAT, CDR2 FQNNGV. V dropped 2 bases and J dropped 4 bases, with 11 bases sitting between them. The CDR3 is made up of 15 amino acids. The CDR3, as DNA: TGTGCCAGCAGCTTAAAGACAGGTGTCACCGGGGAGCTGTTTTTT. Translating it yields CASSLKTGVTGELFF.

This clonotype was detected ten times or more. The V gene is TRBV12-3 or TRBV12-4, the J gene TRBJ2-1; TRBD2 matches 8 bases. Trimming at V came to 4 bases and at J to 2 bases, leaving 1 base not matched to a gene. The length of the CDR3 is 14 residues. The chain's CDR3 is CASSWGLAYNEQFF. The CDR3 DNA is TGTGCCAGCAGTTGGGGACTAGCCTACAATGAGCAGTTCTTC.

The chain is built from TRBV7-9 and TRBJ1-1; tentative D call: TRBD1 (5 bases). Germline V gene sequence: CDR1 SEHNR, CDR2 FQNEAQ (reference sequence). This CDR3 is built from 13 residues. Trimming pared 3 bases from V and 4 bases from J, leaving 9 bases between. DNA for the CDR3: TGTGCCAGCAGCTTCGTGGGGGGCACTGAAGCTTTCTTT. Residues: CASSFVGGTEAFF.

The chain links TRBV20-1 to TRBJ1-1; D is unclear. The germline gives CDR1 DFQATT, CDR2 SNEGSKA (reference sequence). This CDR3 spans 13 amino acids. Between the trimmed V and J ends, which lost 6 bases and 0 bases, there was a span of 11 bases. CDR3 nucleotides: TGCAGTGCCCAGAGGACCATGAACACTGAAGCTTTCTTT. It specifies CSAQRTMNTEAFF.

The chain has TRBV24-1 and TRBJ2-3, with 8 bases lining up with TRBD2. The CDR3 contains 18 residues. Trimming cost V 5 bases and J 0 bases; bases outside gene matches: 12. Germline-derived CDR1 and CDR2 are KGHDR and SFDVKD. The CDR3 here is CATSGASGSLASTDTQYF. In DNA form, the CDR3 reads TGTGCCACCAGTGGGGCCAGCGGGAGCCTCGCTAGCACAGATACGCAGTATTTT.

This clonotype is a singleton in its sample. The chain carries TRBV18 and TRBJ2-3, with D perhaps assigned TRBD1 or TRBD2 (5 bases each). Germline V gives CDR1 KGHSH, CDR2 LQKENI. The CDR3 is made up of 15 amino acids. With 6 bases removed from V and 3 bases from J, the gap between germline ends came to 16 bases. CDR3 bases: TGTGCCAGCTCCCTCGGGACCAGACCTACAGATACGCAGTATTTT. Translated: CASSLGTRPTDTQYF. The whole variable domain, remainder taken from reference TRBV18 and TRBJ2-3, is NAGVMQNPRHLVRRRGQEARLRCSPMKGHSHVYWYRQLPEEGLKFMVYLQKENIIDESGMPKERFSAEFPKEGPSILRIQQVVRGDSAAYFCASSLGTRPTDTQYFGPGTRLTVL.

This clonotype showed up just a few times. V and J are TRBV27 and TRBJ2-5, with D possibly called TRBD1 or TRBD2 (6 bases each). The CDR3 has 15 amino acids. Trimming shortened V by 6 bases and J by 2 bases, and 16 bases separated the two germline ends. In germline, CDR1 is MNHEY, CDR2 SMNVEV (reference sequence). The CDR3, as DNA: TGTGCCAGCAGCCCAGAGATAGGGGGGCAAGAGACCCAGTACTTC. This sequence encodes CASSPEIGGQETQYF.

This clonotype was counted at least ten times. The rearrangement links TRBV6-4 to TRBJ2-1; D perhaps matches TRBD2 (6 bases). This CDR3 contains 13 residues. V was shortened by 1 base and J by 9 bases, with 10 bases between the two germline ends. Per germline, CDR1 MRHNA and CDR2 SNTAGT. The CDR3 DNA reads TGTGCCAGCAGTGACTGGGGGGAGCGTGAGCAGTTCTTC. Translating it yields CASSDWGEREQFF.

This chain joins TRBV6-2 or TRBV6-3 and TRBJ2-7; TRBD1 matches 10 bases. This CDR3 comprises 15 residues. The germline CDR1 and CDR2 sequences are MNHEY and SVGEGT. Trimming at V came to 6 bases and at J to 2 bases, leaving 7 bases not matched to a gene. The CDR3 nucleotides read TGTGCCAGCAGCGGCCGGGACAGGGGAACCTACGAGCAGTACTTC. It yields the protein CASSGRDRGTYEQYF.

This clonotype was counted ten times or more. V usage is TRBV5-6 and J usage is TRBJ2-5; D call uncertain. Looked up from germline, CDR1 is SGHDT and CDR2 is YYEEEE. This CDR3 comprises 14 residues. Trimming cost V 1 base and J 4 bases, with 11 bases left between them. This CDR3 is CASSLYGYGETQYF. CDR3 coding DNA: TGTGCCAGCAGCTTGTACGGGTATGGAGAGACCCAGTACTTC. The entire variable domain, with the rest obtained from reference TRBV5-6 and TRBJ2-5, is as follows: DAGVTQSPTHLIKTRGQQVTLRCSPKSGHDTVSWYQQALGQGPQFIFQYYEEEERQRGNFPDRFSGHQFPNYSSELNVNALLLGDSALYLCASSLYGYGETQYFGPGTRLLVL.

V usage is TRBV7-2 and J usage is TRBJ1-5; the D gene is possibly TRBD1 (5 bases). The CDR3 totals 16 residues. The V and J ends lost 2 bases and 7 bases respectively, with 18 bases between them. Per germline, CDR1 SGHTA and CDR2 FQGNSA. The CDR3 DNA reads as TGTGCCAGCAGCTTAATTTCGGGACCAACGCGGCAGCCCCAGCATTTT. It translates to CASSLISGPTRQPQHF.

CDR3 sequence (DNA): TGTGCCAGCAGTTCCGGGCGGATGAACACTGAAGCTTTCTTT. This gives the protein CASSSGRMNTEAFF. The chain joins TRBV12-3 or TRBV12-4 to TRBJ1-1, with D uncertain. The CDR3 contains 14 residues. V shed 4 bases and J shed 0 bases, with 9 bases lying between them.

This clonotype has a count of ten or more. The chain employs TRBV7-2 and TRBJ2-1; 7 bases line up with TRBD2. The CDR3 sequence is 14 residues long. Per the germline V gene, CDR1 is SGHTA and CDR2 is FQGNSA. V lost 1 base to trimming and J lost 8 bases; unmatched junction nucleotides: 5. CDR3 nucleotides: TGTGCCAGCAGCTTAGGCGGGAGTCAGCATGAGCAGTTCTTC. Translated: CASSLGGSQHEQFF. Variable domain in full (rest from reference TRBV7-2 and TRBJ2-1): GAGVSQSPSNKVTEKGKDVELRCDPISGHTALYWYRQSLGQGLEFLIYFQGNSAPDKSGLPSDRFSAERTGGSVSTLTIQRTQQEDSAVYLCASSLGGSQHEQFFGPGTRLTVL.

The chain links TRBV6-4 to TRBJ1-5, with D possibly TRBD1 on 5 matching bases. Trimming left V 9 bases short and J 0 bases short, with 18 bases between. The CDR3 is 16 amino acids. Germline CDR1 and CDR2: MRHNA and SNTAGT. CDR3 sequence (DNA): TGTGCCAGTAACTTGCTTGGGGCATATAGCAATCAGCCCCAGCATTTT. It yields the protein CASNLLGAYSNQPQHF.

Only a few counts were recorded for this clonotype. CDR3 sequence reads: CASSLGAGRDTQYF. The CDR3 nucleotides are TGTGCCAGCAGCTTGGGGGCAGGGAGGGATACGCAGTATTTT. The chain uses TRBV5-5 and TRBJ2-3; D might be TRBD2 (6 bases). Trimming cost V 0 bases and J 6 bases, with 11 bases left between them. CDR1 is SGHKS and CDR2 is YYEKEE in the germline V gene (reference sequence). This CDR3 contains 14 residues.